A few counts support the clone carrying this TCR beta chain. No antigen is known for it. V was clipped by 1 base and J by 2 bases; unmatched bases: 11. CDR1 LGHNA and CDR2 YNFKEQ come from the germline V gene. The CDR3 covers 18 residues. This sample is drawn from a study of beta chain features in type 1 diabetes. Whole-study findings and limits: Insertions at VDJ junctions were less frequent in type 1 diabetes patients. These patients also deleted more nucleotides at the same junctions. TCRB CDR3 length was moderately but significantly reduced in all four CD4+ subsets of Type 1 diabetes patients.

The entirety of the isolated RNA underwent reverse transcription, so expressed TCRB transcripts were sequenced. Profiling relied on immunoSEQ multiplex PCR, and the TCRdb table lists in-frame clones only, not all of them. The sample has hundreds of thousands of clones; over 14% are singletons. This receptor was taken from a man younger than 30 with type 1 diabetes. The sample comprised naive CD4+ T cells from blood. The V gene is TRBV4-2, the J gene TRBJ2-7, with TRBD2 matching over 10 bases. CDR3 sequence reads: CASSQASSGGPKTYEQYF. The CDR3 DNA sequence: TGTGCCAGCAGCCAAGCGTCTAGCGGGGGACCCAAGACCTACGAGCAGTACTTC.